This TCR beta chain was recovered during a study of T cell responses to AZD1222 COVID-19 vaccine. Details on this clone: No antigen is known for it.

Study-level findings and limits: Donor demographics were predominantly white British with a female majority; clonal diversity may be underestimated.

There are 17 residues in the CDR3. With V trimmed by 0 bases and J by 5 bases, 13 bases remained unmatched. Looked up from germline, CDR1 is GTSNPN and CDR2 is SVGIG (reference sequence). Only in-frame clones appear in the TCRdb table, and some are missing; sequencing was by immunoSEQ multiplex PCR. Counted here are about 96,000 clones, almost 90% occurring once; the ten biggest clones make up roughly 26%. The gene calls are TRBV30 and TRBJ2-7; 10 positions match TRBD2. The sample here was peripheral blood, taken on day 0 of AZD1222 vaccination. The receptor was derived from an adult in good health. CDR3 sequence (DNA): TGTGCCTGGAGTGTAAGCTGGAGCGGGAGGGCCCCCGACGAGCAGTACTTC. Residues: CAWSVSWSGRAPDEQYF.